Sequencing of this T cell receptor beta chain was carried out in a study of CD8 T cells in ankylosing spondylitis. Whole-study results and caveats: Blood of patients with ankylosing spondylitis appeared to be characterized by a TCR beta motif of several highly homologous variants. Disease-linked clones were reportedly significantly enriched in matched ankylosing spondylitis synovial fluid.

MiXCR, applied by TCRdb to the 5' RACE reads, yields one record per CDR3 protein. The sample has about 390,000 distinct CDR3 sequences; approximately 20% are singletons. Germline assignment: CDR1 SGHDN and CDR2 FVKESK. J lost 5 bases, V lost 0 bases, and 2 bases had no gene match. CDR3 length: 14 amino acids. This clonotype was seen once. What it binds is not known. The TCR originated in a male donor with ankylosing spondylitis. Sequencing input: blood, either unsorted or a sorted T cell fraction (not recorded which). The chain recombines TRBV14 with TRBJ1-2, with 8 bases identical to TRBD1. The CDR3 protein is CASSQDGTGYGYTF. The CDR3 coding sequence is TGTGCCAGCAGCCAAGACGGGACAGGTTATGGCTACACCTTC.